This T cell receptor (beta chain) was obtained from a study of cytomegalovirus exposure and HLA in healthy donors. Across the whole study: Roughly 89 million unique TCR sequences came from HLA-typed donors in an early release. Study-wide results and caveats: Over 150 TCR beta chains were listed as cytomegalovirus-associated. Some segments of the V type, notably TRBV6-2 and TRBV6-3, were excluded as indistinguishable.

Concerning this clone: Its specificity is unknown.

The CDR3 loop spans 18 amino acids. The ends lost 3 bases at V and 4 bases at J; junction bases unmatched: 14. Germline values: CDR1 SGHRS, CDR2 YFSETQ. The PCR used 60 Vbeta and 13 Jbeta primers. Sequencing used immunoSEQ multiplex PCR; TCRdb keeps in-frame clones, though not all of them. The table includes over 150,000 clones, 75% to 90% detected once. The sequenced material came from PBMCs. The gene calls are TRBV5-1 and TRBJ2-7; 12 nucleotides line up with TRBD1. The receptor's source is a male donor in good health and CMV-seronegative. The CDR3: CASSSGTGGFLPPYEQYF. CDR3 in DNA: TGCGCCAGCAGCTCGGGGACAGGGGGCTTTCTTCCCCCTTACGAGCAGTACTTC.